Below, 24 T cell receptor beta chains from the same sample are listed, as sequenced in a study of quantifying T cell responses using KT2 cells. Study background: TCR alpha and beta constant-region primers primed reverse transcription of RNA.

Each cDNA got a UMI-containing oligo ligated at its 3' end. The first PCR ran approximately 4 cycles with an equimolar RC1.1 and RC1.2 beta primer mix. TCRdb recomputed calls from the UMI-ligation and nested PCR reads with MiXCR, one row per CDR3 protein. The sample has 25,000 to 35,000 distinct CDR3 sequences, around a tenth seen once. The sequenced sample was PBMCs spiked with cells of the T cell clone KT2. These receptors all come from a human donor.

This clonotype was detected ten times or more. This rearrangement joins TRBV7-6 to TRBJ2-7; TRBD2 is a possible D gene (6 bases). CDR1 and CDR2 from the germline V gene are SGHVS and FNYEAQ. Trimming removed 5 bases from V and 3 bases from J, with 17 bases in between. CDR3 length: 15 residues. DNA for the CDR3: TGTGCCAGCAGCCCCCCCGGGACTTACTTCTACGAGCAGTACTTC. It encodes CASSPPGTYFYEQYF. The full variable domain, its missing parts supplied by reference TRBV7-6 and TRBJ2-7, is GAGVSQSPRYKVTKRGQDVALRCDPISGHVSLYWYRQALGQGPEFLTYFNYEAQQDKSGLPNDRFSAERPEGSISTLTIQRTEQRDSAMYRCASSPPGTYFYEQYFGPGTRLTVT.

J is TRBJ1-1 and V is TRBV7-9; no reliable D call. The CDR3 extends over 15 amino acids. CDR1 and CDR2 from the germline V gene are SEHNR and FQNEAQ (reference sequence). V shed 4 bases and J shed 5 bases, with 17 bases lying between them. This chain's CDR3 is CASSSPGSLATEAFF. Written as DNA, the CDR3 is TGTGCCAGCAGCTCTCCTGGCAGCCTAGCGACTGAAGCTTTCTTT. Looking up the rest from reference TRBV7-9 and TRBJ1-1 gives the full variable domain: DTGVSQNPRHKITKRGQNVTFRCDPISEHNRLYWYRQTLGQGPEFLTYFQNEAQLEKSRLLSDRFSAERPKGSFSTLEIQRTEQGDSAMYLCASSSPGSLATEAFFGQGTRLTVV.

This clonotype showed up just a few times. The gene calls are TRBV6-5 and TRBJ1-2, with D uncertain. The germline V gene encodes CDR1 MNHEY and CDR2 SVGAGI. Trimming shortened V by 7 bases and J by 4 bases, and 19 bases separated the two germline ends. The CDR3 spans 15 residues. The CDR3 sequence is CASKVDGRMGYGYTF. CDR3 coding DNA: TGTGCCAGCAAAGTCGACGGCCGCATGGGCTATGGCTACACCTTC.

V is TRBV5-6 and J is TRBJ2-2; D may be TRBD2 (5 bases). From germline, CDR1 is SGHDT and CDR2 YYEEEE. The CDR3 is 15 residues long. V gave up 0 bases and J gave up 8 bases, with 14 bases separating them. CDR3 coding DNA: TGTGCCAGCAGCTTGGTCGGGGAGAGCTTAGGGGAGCTGTTTTTT. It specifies CASSLVGESLGELFF. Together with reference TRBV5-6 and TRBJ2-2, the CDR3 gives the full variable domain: DAGVTQSPTHLIKTRGQQVTLRCSPKSGHDTVSWYQQALGQGPQFIFQYYEEEERQRGNFPDRFSGHQFPNYSSELNVNALLLGDSALYLCASSLVGESLGELFFGEGSRLTVL.

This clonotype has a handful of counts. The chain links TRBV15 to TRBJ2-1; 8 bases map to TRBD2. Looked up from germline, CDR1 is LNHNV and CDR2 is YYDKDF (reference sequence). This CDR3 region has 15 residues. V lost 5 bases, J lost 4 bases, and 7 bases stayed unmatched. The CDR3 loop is CATSAPAGEYNEQFF. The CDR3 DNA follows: TGTGCCACCAGCGCCCCAGCGGGAGAATACAATGAGCAGTTCTTC. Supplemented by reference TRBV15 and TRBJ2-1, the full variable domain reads DAMVIQNPRYQVTQFGKPVTLSCSQTLNHNVMYWYQQKSSQAPKLLFHYYDKDFNNEADTPDNFQSRRPNTSFCFLDIRSPGLGDTAMYLCATSAPAGEYNEQFFGPGTRLTVL.

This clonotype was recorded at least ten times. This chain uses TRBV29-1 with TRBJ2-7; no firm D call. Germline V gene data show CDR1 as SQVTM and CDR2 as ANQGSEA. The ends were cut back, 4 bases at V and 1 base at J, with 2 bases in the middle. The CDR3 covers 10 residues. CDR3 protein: CSVGSYEQYF. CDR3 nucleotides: TGCAGCGTTGGGTCCTACGAGCAGTACTTC.

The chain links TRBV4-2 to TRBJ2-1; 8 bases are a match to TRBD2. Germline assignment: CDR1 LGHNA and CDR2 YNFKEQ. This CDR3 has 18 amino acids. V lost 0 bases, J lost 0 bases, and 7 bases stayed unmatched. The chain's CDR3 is CASSQDGGAGVSYNEQFF. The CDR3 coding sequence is TGTGCCAGCAGCCAAGACGGAGGAGCGGGGGTCTCCTACAATGAGCAGTTCTTC.

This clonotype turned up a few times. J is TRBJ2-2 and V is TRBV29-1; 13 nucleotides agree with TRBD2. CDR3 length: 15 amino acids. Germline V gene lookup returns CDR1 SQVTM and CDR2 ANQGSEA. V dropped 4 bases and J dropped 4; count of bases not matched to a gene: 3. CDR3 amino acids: CSVGGLAGSTGELFF. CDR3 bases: TGCAGCGTTGGGGGACTAGCGGGAAGCACCGGGGAGCTGTTTTTT.

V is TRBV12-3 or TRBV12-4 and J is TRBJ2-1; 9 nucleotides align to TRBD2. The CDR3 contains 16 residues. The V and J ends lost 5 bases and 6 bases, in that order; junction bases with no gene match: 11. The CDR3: CASSMAGVAGVNEQFF. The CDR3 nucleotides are TGTGCCAGCAGTATGGCAGGGGTAGCGGGAGTCAATGAGCAGTTCTTC.

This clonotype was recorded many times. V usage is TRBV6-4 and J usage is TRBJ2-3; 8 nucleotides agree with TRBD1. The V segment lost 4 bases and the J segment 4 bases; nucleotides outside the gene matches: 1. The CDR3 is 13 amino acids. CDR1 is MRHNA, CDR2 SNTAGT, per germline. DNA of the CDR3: TGTGCCAGCAGTGGACAGGGGTCAGATACGCAGTATTTT. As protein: CASSGQGSDTQYF.

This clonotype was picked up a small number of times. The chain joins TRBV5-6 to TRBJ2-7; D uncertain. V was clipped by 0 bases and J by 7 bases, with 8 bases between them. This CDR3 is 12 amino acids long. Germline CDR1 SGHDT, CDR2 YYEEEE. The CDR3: CASSLAGGEQYF. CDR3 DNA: TGTGCCAGCAGCTTGGCCGGCGGTGAGCAGTACTTC. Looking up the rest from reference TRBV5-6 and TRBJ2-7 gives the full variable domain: DAGVTQSPTHLIKTRGQQVTLRCSPKSGHDTVSWYQQALGQGPQFIFQYYEEEERQRGNFPDRFSGHQFPNYSSELNVNALLLGDSALYLCASSLAGGEQYFGPGTRLTVT.

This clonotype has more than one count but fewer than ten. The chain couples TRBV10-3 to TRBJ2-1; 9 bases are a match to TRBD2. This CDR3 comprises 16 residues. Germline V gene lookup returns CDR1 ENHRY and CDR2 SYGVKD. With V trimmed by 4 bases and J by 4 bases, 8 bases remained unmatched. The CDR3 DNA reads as TGTGCCATCAGTGGCGCGGGGCGGGGGGGATACAATGAGCAGTTCTTC. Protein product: CAISGAGRGGYNEQFF.

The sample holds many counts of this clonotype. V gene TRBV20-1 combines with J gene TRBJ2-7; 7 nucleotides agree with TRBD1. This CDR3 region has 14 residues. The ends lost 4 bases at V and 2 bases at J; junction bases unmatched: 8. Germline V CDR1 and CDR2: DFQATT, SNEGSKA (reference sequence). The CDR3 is CSAKTGQKTYEQYF. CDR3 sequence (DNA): TGCAGTGCTAAAACGGGACAGAAAACCTACGAGCAGTACTTC.

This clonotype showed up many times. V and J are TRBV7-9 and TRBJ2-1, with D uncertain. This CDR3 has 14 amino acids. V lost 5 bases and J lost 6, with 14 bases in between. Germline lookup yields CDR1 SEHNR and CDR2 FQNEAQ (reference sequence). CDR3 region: CASSASLASNEQFF. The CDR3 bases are TGTGCCAGCAGCGCTTCACTCGCGAGCAATGAGCAGTTCTTC.

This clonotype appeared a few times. The CDR3 sequence is CASSVGSGSTSTDTQYF. CDR3 nucleotides: TGTGCCAGCAGCGTAGGAAGCGGGTCAACTAGCACAGATACGCAGTATTTT. This chain joins TRBV9 and TRBJ2-3; D might be TRBD2 (6 bases). V was cut by 0 bases and J by 0 bases, with 14 bases left in between. The germline V gene encodes CDR1 SGDLS and CDR2 YYNGEE. This CDR3 comprises 17 residues.

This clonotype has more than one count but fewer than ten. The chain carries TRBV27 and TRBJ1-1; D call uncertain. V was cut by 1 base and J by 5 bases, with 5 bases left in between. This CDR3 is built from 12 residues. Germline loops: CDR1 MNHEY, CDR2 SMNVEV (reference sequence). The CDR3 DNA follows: TGTGCCAGCAGTTTATTGGGAACTGAAGCTTTCTTT. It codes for CASSLLGTEAFF.

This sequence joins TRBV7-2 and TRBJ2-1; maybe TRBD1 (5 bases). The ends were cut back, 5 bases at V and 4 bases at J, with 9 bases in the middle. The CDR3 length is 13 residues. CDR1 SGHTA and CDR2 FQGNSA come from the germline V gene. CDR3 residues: CASSVDTYNEQFF. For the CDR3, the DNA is TGTGCCAGCAGCGTGGACACTTACAATGAGCAGTTCTTC. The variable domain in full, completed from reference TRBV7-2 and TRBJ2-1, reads GAGVSQSPSNKVTEKGKDVELRCDPISGHTALYWYRQSLGQGLEFLIYFQGNSAPDKSGLPSDRFSAERTGGSVSTLTIQRTQQEDSAVYLCASSVDTYNEQFFGPGTRLTVL.

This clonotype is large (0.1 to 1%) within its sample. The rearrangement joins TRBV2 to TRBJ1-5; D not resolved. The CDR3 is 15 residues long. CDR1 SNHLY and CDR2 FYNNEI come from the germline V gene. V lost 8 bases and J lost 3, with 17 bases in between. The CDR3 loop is CASRPITDANQPQHF. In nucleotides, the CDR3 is TGTGCCAGCCGGCCGATTACAGACGCCAATCAGCCCCAGCATTTT.

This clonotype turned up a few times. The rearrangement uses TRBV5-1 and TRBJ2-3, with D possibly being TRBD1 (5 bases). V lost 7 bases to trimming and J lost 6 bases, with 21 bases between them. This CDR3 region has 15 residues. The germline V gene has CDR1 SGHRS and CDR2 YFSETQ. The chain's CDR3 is CASRTQVTGSDTQYF. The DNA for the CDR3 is TGCGCCAGCCGAACACAGGTAACCGGGTCTGATACGCAGTATTTT.

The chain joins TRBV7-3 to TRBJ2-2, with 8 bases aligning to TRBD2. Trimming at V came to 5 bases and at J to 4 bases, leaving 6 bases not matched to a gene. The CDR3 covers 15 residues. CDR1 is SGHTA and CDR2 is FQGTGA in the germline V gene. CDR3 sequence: CASSPGSGATGELFF. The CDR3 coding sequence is TGTGCCAGCAGCCCGGGTAGCGGGGCCACCGGGGAGCTGTTTTTT.

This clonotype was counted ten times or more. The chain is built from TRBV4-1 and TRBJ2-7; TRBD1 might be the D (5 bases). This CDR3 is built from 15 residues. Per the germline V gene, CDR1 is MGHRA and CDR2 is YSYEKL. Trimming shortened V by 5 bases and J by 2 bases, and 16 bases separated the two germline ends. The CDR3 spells CASSYQLGAPYEQYF. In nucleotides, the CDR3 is TGCGCCAGCAGCTACCAGTTAGGGGCCCCCTACGAGCAGTACTTC.

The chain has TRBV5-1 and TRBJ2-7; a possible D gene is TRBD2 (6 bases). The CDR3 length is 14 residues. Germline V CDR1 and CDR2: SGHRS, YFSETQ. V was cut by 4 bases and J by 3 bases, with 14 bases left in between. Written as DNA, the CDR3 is TGCGCCAGCAGCGCCGGGACTGAACTCTACGAGCAGTACTTC. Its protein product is CASSAGTELYEQYF.

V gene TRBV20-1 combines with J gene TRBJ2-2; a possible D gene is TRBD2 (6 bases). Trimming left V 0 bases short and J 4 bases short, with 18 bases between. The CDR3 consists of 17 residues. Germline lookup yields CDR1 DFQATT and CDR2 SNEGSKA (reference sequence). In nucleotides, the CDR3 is TGCAGTGCTAGAGATCTAGCGTCGGGGTTGGTCACCGGGGAGCTGTTTTTT. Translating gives CSARDLASGLVTGELFF.

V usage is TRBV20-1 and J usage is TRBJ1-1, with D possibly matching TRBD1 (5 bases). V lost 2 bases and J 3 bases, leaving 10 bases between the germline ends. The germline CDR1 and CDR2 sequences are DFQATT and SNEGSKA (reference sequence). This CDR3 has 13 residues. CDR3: CSARKGTDTEAFF. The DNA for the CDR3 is TGCAGTGCTAGAAAAGGGACGGACACTGAAGCTTTCTTT.